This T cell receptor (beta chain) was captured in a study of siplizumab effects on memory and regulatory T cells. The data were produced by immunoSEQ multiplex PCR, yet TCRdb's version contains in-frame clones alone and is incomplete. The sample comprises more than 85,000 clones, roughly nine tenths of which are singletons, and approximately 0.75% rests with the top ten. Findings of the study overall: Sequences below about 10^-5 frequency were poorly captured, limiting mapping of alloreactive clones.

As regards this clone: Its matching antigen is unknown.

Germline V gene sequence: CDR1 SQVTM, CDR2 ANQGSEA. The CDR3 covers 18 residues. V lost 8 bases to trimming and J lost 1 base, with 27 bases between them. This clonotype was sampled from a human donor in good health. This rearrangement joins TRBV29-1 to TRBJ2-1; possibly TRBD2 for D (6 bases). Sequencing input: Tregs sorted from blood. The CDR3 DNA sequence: TGCAGCACCTCCCGTGGGGGGAGTCAAATTAATTCCTACAATGAGCAGTTCTTC. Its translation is CSTSRGGSQINSYNEQFF.